Given below is one T cell receptor (beta chain) in context. Its cognate antigen is unknown. This entry is derived from a study of blood T cells in healthy people across ages. General study findings and limits: Long-lived donors exceeded aged donors in naive CD4+ cells and diversity. Unknown CMV status may confound age-related changes in expanded clones.

With a J-beta primer mix and a sample-barcoded 5' primer, a second PCR ran about 7 to 12 cycles. Every cDNA molecule bore a tag from a template-switch adaptor containing 12 random nucleotides. TCRdb reprocessed the 5' RACE reads via MiXCR and lists one record per CDR3 protein. The sample contains some 900,000 distinct CDR3 sequences, about 48% of which appear only once. Germline V lookup: CDR1 MNHEY, CDR2 SVGEGT. This CDR3 comprises 14 residues. Trimming removed 8 bases from V and 2 bases from J, with 14 bases in between. Donation came from healthy Caucasian individuals in Russia who were aged roughly 6 to 95.

The gene calls are TRBV6-2 or TRBV6-3 and TRBJ2-3; D may be TRBD1 or TRBD2 (5 bases each). This receptor was taken from a man younger than 45 in good health. What was sequenced was blood. CDR3 region: CASWGRRFTDTQYF. CDR3 nucleotide sequence: TGTGCCAGCTGGGGACGGCGCTTCACAGATACGCAGTATTTT.